This T cell receptor beta chain was captured by sequencing in a study of blood T cell repertoires in COVID-19 (dated by TCRdb to 2020 to 2022). Regarding the complete study: Samples from collaborators originated in the United States, Italy and Spain and spanned both the acute and convalescent phases of COVID-19. The repertoires were released in a freely available public database intended as a resource for research on the immune response to SARS-CoV-2. The samples were drawn from the first 160 participants of the ongoing ImmuneRACE study and from some 1,300 subjects provided by 6 global collaborators. The sample metadata nearly always contained a de-identified subject ID, COVID-19 status, age in years and sex. The material from the prospective study consisted of cDNA or gDNA derived from T cells, B-cell-depleted T cells, or PBMCs. Subjects who had been exposed to COVID-19, were actively infected with it, or had recovered from it provided the deeply sampled blood TCRbeta repertoires that made up the dataset. HLA class I and class II types, where available, came from metadata supplied by the sample provider rather than from assay-based typing.

Based on the germline V gene, the CDR1 and CDR2 sequences are SNHLY and FYNNEI. V drops 8 bases and J drops 2 bases, leaving 12 bases in between. The CDR3 sequence holds 13 residues, the cysteine and phenylalanine included. Only CDR3 DNA remains: 39 bases, in frame from the first base. TCRbeta CDR3 regions were amplified from genomic DNA using the immunoSEQ Assay, a bias-controlled multiplex PCR. Turning to the authors' computational methods: The number of nucleated cells in each sample was estimated from the amplification of reference gene primers within the assay. Sequence reads were collapsed and filtered to measure the absolute abundance of every unique TCRbeta CDR3 rearrangement. Productive Simpson clonality was computed per sample as the square root of Simpson's diversity index over productive rearrangements. The immuneACCESS repertoire file appears here via TCRdb, limited to in-frame rearrangements. These files lack a portion of the clones; in checked studies, under half of the deficit traces to unresolved V genes, and the cause of the others is not known. V, J and clone size derive from that table, while D and trimming were established from the DNA sequence. The table for this sample lists nearly 30,000 clones; more than 75% of them were counted only once. The top ten constitute roughly 8% of the sample.

A note on this clone: There is no known antigen for this receptor. Per-base qualities were not stored, and no clone one base away is much larger.

Summary of the overall study and its limitations: Clinical and demographic metadata were provided uncurated, with the amount varying by source and participant.

Collaborating institutions collected whole blood in K2EDTA tubes following their own protocols. For TCRbeta analysis, collaborators shipped samples in one of three forms: frozen whole blood, isolated PBMCs, or DNA extracted from either of those sample types. The source material was peripheral blood. The rearrangement combines TRBV2 with TRBJ1-2; there is no confident call for the D gene. This TCR came from a man aged 70 or older with active or convalescent COVID-19. The CDR3 is CASALGRNYGYTF. In nucleotides, the sequence is TGTGCCAGCGCCCTTGGGAGAAACTATGGCTACACCTTC.